A single sample gave rise to the 32 T cell receptor beta chains below, sequenced in a study of shared clonotypes between healthy human individuals. CD8 cells regarded as naive lacked CD45RO, were positively chosen for CCR7, and omitted terminally differentiated effector memory CD45RA+ cells. Clones were sequenced by immunoSEQ multiplex PCR, and TCRdb holds only the in-frame ones, with some missing. This sample has about 2.1 million clones, with around 95% found just once. Material: naive CD8+ T cells from PBMCs. These TCRs come from a young man in good health. Some clones in this sample may be carry-over from other donors' samples.

This clone has just one count. Other DNA variants within this sample encode the same CDR3. The chain joins TRBV7-9 to TRBJ2-7, with a weak D call TRBD1 (6 bases). Germline V gives CDR1 SEHNR, CDR2 FQNEAQ (reference sequence). The CDR3 contains 14 residues. V was clipped by 0 bases and J by 4 bases, with 10 bases between them. CDR3 region: CASSLAGRGYEQYF. Here the CDR3 DNA reads TGTGCCAGCAGCTTAGCGGGCAGGGGTTACGAGCAGTACTTC.

The chain joins TRBV18 to TRBJ1-5, with D tentatively TRBD1 (6 bases). The CDR3 has 16 residues. Trimming removed 0 bases from V and 3 bases from J, with 12 bases in between. The germline V gene has CDR1 KGHSH and CDR2 LQKENI. Here the CDR3 reads CASSPPPRGDNQPQHF. CDR3 nucleotides: TGTGCCAGCTCACCACCGCCCAGGGGCGACAATCAGCCCCAGCATTTT.

This clone was counted once. J is TRBJ2-1 and V is TRBV27; 14 bases fit TRBD2. V trimming: 5 bases; J trimming: 3 bases; junction bases outside the gene matches: 12. The length of the CDR3 is 19 residues. Per the germline V gene, CDR1 is MNHEY and CDR2 is SMNVEV (reference sequence). CDR3 nucleotide sequence: TGTGCCAGCAGTCCGGGACTAGCGGGAGTAAGGTATAACTACAATGAGCAGTTCTTC. As protein: CASSPGLAGVRYNYNEQFF.

CDR3 loop: CASSSRQVSNTEAFF. For the CDR3, the DNA is TGTGCCAGCAGCTCCCGACAGGTCTCGAACACTGAAGCTTTCTTT. The J gene is TRBJ1-1, the V gene TRBV7-2; tentatively, D is TRBD1 (6 bases). Trimming stripped 4 bases from V and 1 base from J, with 13 bases between. Germline V gene data show CDR1 as SGHTA and CDR2 as FQGNSA. The CDR3 is 15 residues long.

The chain recombines TRBV27 with TRBJ2-1; 15 nucleotides align to TRBD2. This CDR3 spans 20 amino acids. Per the germline V gene, CDR1 is MNHEY and CDR2 is SMNVEV (reference sequence). With V trimmed by 2 bases and J by 4 bases, 12 bases remained unmatched. CDR3 DNA sequence: TGTGCCAGCAGTTTACGGACTAGCGGGAGGGCCCTAGGACCGTACAATGAGCAGTTCTTC. Translated, it gives CASSLRTSGRALGPYNEQFF.

This clone occurred once. The chain recombines TRBV21-1 with TRBJ2-5; the table calls TRBD1, which could not be checked here. TRBV21-1 is classified as a pseudogene. The CDR3 contains 17 residues. CDR3 loop: CASSRQVALRPQETQYF. The CDR3 DNA reads TGTGCCAGCAGCAGACAGGTGGCGTTAAGACCCCAAGAGACCCAGTACTTC.

This clone has only one observation. V is TRBV18 and J is TRBJ2-1; 9 bases align to TRBD2. The junction had 19 bases not matched to a gene; V was cut back by 5 bases and J by 5 bases. CDR3 length equals 19 residues. The V gene's germline CDR1 is KGHSH and CDR2 LQKENI. CDR3 DNA sequence: TGTGCCAGCTCAGTCACGTTTCTCCCAACGACTAGCGGTAACAATGAGCAGTTCTTC. This codes for CASSVTFLPTTSGNNEQFF.

The count of this clone is one. The chain is built from TRBV28 and TRBJ1-1; 8 bases line up with TRBD1. The CDR3 covers 15 residues. The V gene's germline CDR1 is MDHEN and CDR2 SYDVKM. Trimming at V came to 5 bases and at J to 0 bases, leaving 5 bases not matched to a gene. CDR3 in DNA: TGTGCCAGCAGTCCCAGGGGGCCCATGAACACTGAAGCTTTCTTT. Protein sequence: CASSPRGPMNTEAFF.

The CDR3 DNA is TGTGCCACCAGCAGAGGGGCAGGCCTTACCGCAACTAATGAAAAACTGTTTTTT. Protein: CATSRGAGLTATNEKLFF. The chain couples TRBV15 to TRBJ1-4; D call uncertain. Trimming cost V 1 base and J 0 bases, with 15 bases left between them. Germline V CDR1 and CDR2: LNHNV, YYDKDF (reference sequence). The CDR3 extends over 18 amino acids.

This chain uses TRBV6-5 with TRBJ2-7, with 10 bases lining up with TRBD1. Germline values: CDR1 MNHEY, CDR2 SVGAGI. Trimming at V came to 5 bases and at J to 2 bases, leaving 6 bases not matched to a gene. CDR3 size: 15 residues. The chain's CDR3 is CASSQKGQGTYEQYF. The DNA of the CDR3 is TGTGCCAGCAGTCAAAAGGGACAGGGGACCTACGAGCAGTACTTC.

This clone was seen only once. This chain links TRBV6-5 with TRBJ2-7, with 8 bases aligning to TRBD1. With V trimmed by 6 bases and J by 5 bases, 9 bases remained unmatched. The CDR3 length is 14 residues. Germline V gene sequence: CDR1 MNHEY, CDR2 SVGAGI. CDR3 amino acids: CASSSKDRVHEQYF. CDR3 coding DNA: TGTGCCAGCAGCTCGAAGGACAGGGTCCACGAGCAGTACTTC.

The V and J genes are TRBV12-5 and TRBJ2-1; 7 bases line up with TRBD2. This CDR3 has 14 residues. Losses at the gene ends were 8 bases for V and 2 bases for J; bases not matched to a gene: 6. Germline V gene data show CDR1 as LGHNT and CDR2 as FRNRAP. CDR3: CASSGNSPYNEQFF. DNA for the CDR3: TGTGCTAGTAGCGGGAACTCCCCCTACAATGAGCAGTTCTTC.

The V and J genes are TRBV6-1 and TRBJ2-7; the match to TRBD1 covers 8 bases. The CDR3 extends over 14 amino acids. CDR1 and CDR2 (germline): MNHNS, SASEGT. The V and J ends lost 5 bases and 3 bases, in that order; junction bases with no gene match: 6. CDR3: CASSLSDRDYEQYF. CDR3 nucleotide sequence: TGTGCCAGCAGTCTGTCGGACAGGGACTACGAGCAGTACTTC.

The chain employs TRBV27 and TRBJ2-7; D call uncertain. This CDR3 region has 14 residues. Trimming shortened V by 4 bases and J by 2 bases, and 12 bases separated the two germline ends. CDR1 MNHEY and CDR2 SMNVEV come from the germline V gene (reference sequence). The CDR3 region has the DNA TGTGCCAGCAGTTGGTCTCAGAGAGCCTACGAGCAGTACTTC. This sequence encodes CASSWSQRAYEQYF.

V and J are TRBV2 and TRBJ2-1, with TRBD2 matching over 16 bases. CDR1 and CDR2 from the germline V gene are SNHLY and FYNNEI. With 6 bases clipped from V and 5 bases from J, the junction kept 13 bases outside the gene matches. The CDR3 has 19 residues. The CDR3 nucleotides read TGTGCCAGCAGCTTAAGAGGGGGACTAGCGGGAGGGGACCACAATGAGCAGTTCTTC. Its protein is CASSLRGGLAGGDHNEQFF.

J is TRBJ2-3 and V is TRBV7-2; a weak D match, TRBD2 (6 bases). The CDR3 is 15 amino acids. Germline loops: CDR1 SGHTA, CDR2 FQGNSA. Trimming removed 1 base at V and 6 bases at J, with 14 bases between. CDR3 in DNA: TGTGCCAGCAGCTTAGAGGTTGCGGGGTGGGATACGCAGTATTTT. Amino acids: CASSLEVAGWDTQYF.

This clone was recorded once. This chain links TRBV7-9 with TRBJ2-7; 7 bases fit TRBD1. Losses at the gene ends were 1 base for V and 3 bases for J; bases not matched to a gene: 6. The germline V gene encodes CDR1 SEHNR and CDR2 FQNEAQ (reference sequence). The CDR3 runs 15 residues. CDR3 in amino acids: CASSLDRDSFYEQYF. The CDR3 region has the DNA TGTGCCAGCAGCTTAGACCGGGACAGTTTCTACGAGCAGTACTTC.

This chain links TRBV30 with TRBJ2-7; 7 bases are a match to TRBD2. Losses at the gene ends were 0 bases for V and 2 bases for J; bases not matched to a gene: 7. Per germline, CDR1 GTSNPN and CDR2 SVGIG (reference sequence). The CDR3 is 15 residues long. The CDR3 here is CAWSVSGEGPYEQYF. In DNA form, the CDR3 reads TGTGCCTGGAGTGTCTCGGGGGAGGGCCCCTACGAGCAGTACTTC.

This clone was seen only once. The sample holds other DNA sequences that translate to the same CDR3. The CDR3 reads CASSHRTGTTEAFF. The CDR3 coding sequence is TGTGCCAGTTCCCATCGGACAGGGACCACTGAAGCTTTCTTT. The rearrangement uses TRBV6-5 and TRBJ1-1; 8 bases line up with TRBD1. The length of the CDR3 is 14 residues. The V gene's germline CDR1 is MNHEY and CDR2 SVGAGI. Germline trimming cut 9 bases from V and 4 bases from J; bases unmatched to any gene: 10.

This clone was recorded a few times. The chain combines TRBV7-9 with TRBJ1-2, with D perhaps matching TRBD1 (5 bases). This CDR3 is 13 amino acids long. The germline V and J ends were trimmed by 4 bases and 6 bases, with 12 bases remaining between them. CDR1 is SEHNR and CDR2 is FQNEAQ in the germline V gene (reference sequence). CDR3 DNA: TGTGCCAGCAGCTACGACAGCTATCATGGCTACACCTTC. Translation gives CASSYDSYHGYTF.

This chain joins TRBV18 and TRBJ1-3; weak D call: TRBD1 (5 bases). Trimming pared 3 bases from V and 3 bases from J, leaving 18 bases between. The CDR3 contains 17 residues. The germline V gene has CDR1 KGHSH and CDR2 LQKENI. CDR3 coding DNA: TGTGCCAGCTCACCGCGTCTAGGGGAAGAAGATGGAAACACCATATATTTT. The encoded protein is CASSPRLGEEDGNTIYF. Using reference TRBV18 and TRBJ1-3 for the parts outside the CDR3, the full variable domain is NAGVMQNPRHLVRRRGQEARLRCSPMKGHSHVYWYRQLPEEGLKFMVYLQKENIIDESGMPKERFSAEFPKEGPSILRIQQVVRGDSAAYFCASSPRLGEEDGNTIYFGEGSWLTVV.

The CDR3 coding sequence is TGTGCCTGGAGATTGGCCGGGACGCTTACGCAGTATTTT. This encodes CAWRLAGTLTQYF. This chain joins TRBV30 and TRBJ2-3; D possibly matches TRBD1 or TRBD2 (5 bases each). CDR1 and CDR2 from the germline V gene are GTSNPN and SVGIG (reference sequence). V was trimmed by 3 bases and J by 8 bases, leaving 15 bases between them. This CDR3 comprises 13 residues.

This chain joins TRBV12-2 and TRBJ2-5. TRBV12-2 is a listed pseudogene. The CDR3 covers 15 residues. DNA of the CDR3: TGTGCAAGTCGCTTAAGGGAAATCCGAAAGGTGACCCAGTACTTC. As protein: CASRLREIRKVTQYF.

J is TRBJ2-2 and V is TRBV19, with D perhaps TRBD1 (6 bases). The V end lost 10 bases, the J end lost 6 bases, and 12 bases lay between the germline ends. Germline V lookup: CDR1 LNHDA, CDR2 SQIVND (reference sequence). There are 12 residues in the CDR3. The CDR3 sequence: CATYRESGELFF. The CDR3 DNA is TGTGCCACGTACAGGGAGTCCGGGGAGCTGTTTTTT.

This chain joins TRBV30 and TRBJ1-2, with 9 bases aligning to TRBD1. J was trimmed by 6 bases and V by 5 bases; bases with no gene match: 13. This CDR3 contains 15 residues. CDR1 is GTSNPN and CDR2 is SVGIG in the germline V gene (reference sequence). CDR3 DNA: TGTGCCTGGGGACCAGACTTACAGGGGGCGGATGGCTACACCTTC. This translates into CAWGPDLQGADGYTF.

The CDR3, as DNA: TGTGCCAGCAGCGACTCGGACAGCACTGAAGCTTTCTTT. Translation gives CASSDSDSTEAFF. The rearrangement joins TRBV7-3 to TRBJ1-1; D may be TRBD1 (6 bases). The CDR3 spans 13 residues. Germline values: CDR1 SGHTA, CDR2 FQGTGA. The V end lost 5 bases, the J end lost 4 bases, and 11 bases lay between the germline ends.

The genes are TRBV19 and TRBJ2-7, with 10 bases fitting TRBD2. CDR3 size: 15 residues. V was clipped by 6 bases and J by 4 bases; unmatched bases: 9. Germline V gene data show CDR1 as LNHDA and CDR2 as SQIVND (reference sequence). The CDR3 protein is CASSPSTSGWYEQYF. The CDR3 DNA is TGTGCCAGTAGCCCCTCGACTAGCGGGTGGTACGAGCAGTACTTC.

On this clone: The same CDR3 arises from other DNA sequences in this sample as well. The CDR3 here is CASSVRQGANTEAFF. Here the CDR3 DNA reads TGTGCCAGTAGTGTCCGACAGGGGGCAAACACTGAAGCTTTCTTT. J is TRBJ1-1 and V is TRBV19, with 10 bases aligning to TRBD1. The CDR3 has 15 residues. J lost 2 bases, V lost 5 bases, and 5 bases had no gene match. CDR1 and CDR2 from the germline V gene are LNHDA and SQIVND (reference sequence).

The CDR3 loop is CASSPQGGRSASTGELFF. The CDR3 DNA sequence: TGTGCCAGCAGCCCCCAAGGTGGCAGATCCGCGAGCACCGGGGAGCTGTTTTTT. This sequence joins TRBV9 and TRBJ2-2; D is ambiguous. The CDR3 loop spans 18 amino acids. Germline CDR1 and CDR2: SGDLS and YYNGEE. The ends were cut back, 4 bases at V and 4 bases at J, with 23 bases in the middle.

The sample holds one count of this clone. The chain carries TRBV7-6 and TRBJ2-7; D could derive from TRBD1 or TRBD2 (5 bases each). The ends were cut back, 5 bases at V and 2 bases at J, with 13 bases in the middle. This CDR3 has 14 residues. Germline CDR1 reads SGHVS; CDR2 reads FNYEAQ. The CDR3 loop reads CASSPGWGTYEQYF. The DNA of the CDR3 is TGTGCCAGCAGCCCCGGTTGGGGGACCTACGAGCAGTACTTC.

This clone was observed once. Other DNA sequences within the sample encode an identical CDR3. This chain joins TRBV27 and TRBJ2-1; unclear D gene. This CDR3 has 15 amino acids. In germline, CDR1 is MNHEY, CDR2 SMNVEV (reference sequence). Trimming shortened V by 0 bases and J by 0 bases, and 6 bases separated the two germline ends. The CDR3 region is CASSLSTASYNEQFF. The CDR3 region has the DNA TGTGCCAGCAGTTTATCAACAGCCTCCTACAATGAGCAGTTCTTC.

The V and J genes are TRBV7-9 and TRBJ2-1; TRBD1 matches at 8 bases. Germline CDR1 reads SEHNR; CDR2 reads FQNEAQ (reference sequence). The CDR3 is made up of 15 amino acids. V lost 2 bases to trimming and J lost 7 bases; unmatched junction nucleotides: 7. CDR3 sequence reads: CASSLITGGENEQFF. In DNA form, the CDR3 reads TGTGCCAGCAGCTTAATCACAGGGGGAGAGAATGAGCAGTTCTTC.